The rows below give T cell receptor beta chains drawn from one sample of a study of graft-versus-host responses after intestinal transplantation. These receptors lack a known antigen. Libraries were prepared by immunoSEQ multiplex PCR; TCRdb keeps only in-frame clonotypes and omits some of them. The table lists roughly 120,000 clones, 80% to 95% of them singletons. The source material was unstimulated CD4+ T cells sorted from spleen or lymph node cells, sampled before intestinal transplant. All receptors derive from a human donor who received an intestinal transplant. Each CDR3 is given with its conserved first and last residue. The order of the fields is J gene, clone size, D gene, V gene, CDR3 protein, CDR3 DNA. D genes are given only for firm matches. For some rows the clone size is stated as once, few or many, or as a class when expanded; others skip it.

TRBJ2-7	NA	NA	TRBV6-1	CASSLQKGGWDEQYF	TGTGCCAGCAGTCTACAAAAGGGGGGATGGGACGAGCAGTACTTC
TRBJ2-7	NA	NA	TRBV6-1	CATWGGVREQYF	TGTGCCACCTGGGGCGGGGTTCGAGAGCAGTACTTC
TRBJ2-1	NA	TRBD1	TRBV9	CASSVGTGGINEQFF	TGTGCCAGCAGCGTAGGAACAGGGGGAATCAATGAGCAGTTCTTC
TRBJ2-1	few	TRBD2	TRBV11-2	CASSLAGLAGYNEQFF	TGTGCCAGCAGCTTAGCGGGACTAGCGGGATATAATGAGCAGTTCTTC
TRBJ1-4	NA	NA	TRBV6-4	CASSERGGATNEKLFF	TGTGCCAGCAGTGAGCGGGGCGGTGCAACTAATGAAAAACTGTTTTTT
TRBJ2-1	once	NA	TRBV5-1	CASSLLDEQFF	TGCGCCAGCAGCTTGCTGGATGAGCAGTTCTTC
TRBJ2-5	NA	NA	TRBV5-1	CASSLGQRETQYF	TGCGCCAGCAGCTTGGGACAGAGAGAGACCCAGTACTTC
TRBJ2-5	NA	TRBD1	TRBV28	CASSFPGGETQYF	TGTGCCAGCAGTTTCCCAGGGGGAGAGACCCAGTACTTC
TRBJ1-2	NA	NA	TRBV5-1	CASSWGRGDGYTF	TGCGCCAGCAGCTGGGGTAGGGGAGATGGCTACACCTTC
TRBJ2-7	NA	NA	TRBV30	CAWDRGESYEQYF	TGTGCCTGGGACCGGGGAGAATCCTACGAGCAGTACTTC
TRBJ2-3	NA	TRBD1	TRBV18	CASSPLRDSSTDTQYF	TGTGCCAGCTCACCCCTCCGGGACAGCTCCACAGATACGCAGTATTTT
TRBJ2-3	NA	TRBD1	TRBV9	CASSQGQGPPDTQYF	TGTGCCAGCAGCCAAGGACAGGGGCCGCCGGATACGCAGTATTTT
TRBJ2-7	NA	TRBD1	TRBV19	CASSSGQGTYEQYF	TGTGCCAGTAGTTCGGGACAGGGGACGTACGAGCAGTACTTC
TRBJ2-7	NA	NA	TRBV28	CASSKRYEQYF	TGTGCCAGCAGCAAGAGGTACGAGCAGTACTTC
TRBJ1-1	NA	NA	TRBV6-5	CASSRMSDRTTEAFF	TGTGCCAGCAGTCGGATGTCGGACCGGACCACTGAAGCTTTCTTT
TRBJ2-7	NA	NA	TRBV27	CASSPSSYEQYF	TGTGCCAGCAGTCCGTCCAGCTACGAGCAGTACTTC
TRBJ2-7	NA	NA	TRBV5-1	CASSLAAGEDEQYF	TGCGCCAGCAGCTTGGCGGCAGGGGAGGACGAGCAGTACTTC
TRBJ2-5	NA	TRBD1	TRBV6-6	CASSYRDRSQETQYF	TGTGCCAGCAGTTACCGGGACAGGAGCCAAGAGACCCAGTACTTC
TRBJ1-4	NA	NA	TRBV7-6	CASSLEGKRANEKLFF	TGTGCCAGCAGCTTAGAAGGGAAGAGGGCTAATGAAAAACTGTTTTTT
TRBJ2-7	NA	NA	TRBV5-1	CASSLASQPYEQYF	TGCGCCAGCAGCTTGGCTAGCCAACCCTACGAGCAGTACTTC
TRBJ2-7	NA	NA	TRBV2	CASMGTYEQYF	TGTGCCAGCATGGGAACCTACGAGCAGTACTTC
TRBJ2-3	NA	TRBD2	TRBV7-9	CASSPPVRKRDTDTQYF	TGTGCCAGCAGCCCCCCAGTTCGCAAGCGGGACACAGATACGCAGTATTTT
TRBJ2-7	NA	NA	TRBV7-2	CASSLRSGGGSYEQYF	TGTGCCAGCAGCTTAAGGTCCGGGGGAGGCTCCTACGAGCAGTACTTC
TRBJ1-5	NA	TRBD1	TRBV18	CASSRDSKINQPQHF	TGTGCCAGCTCACGGGACAGTAAAATCAATCAGCCCCAGCATTTT
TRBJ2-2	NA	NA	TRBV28	CASSLRTGELFF	TGTGCCAGCAGTTTAAGGACCGGGGAGCTGTTTTTT
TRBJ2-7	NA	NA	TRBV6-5	CASSYSSAGAYEQYF	TGTGCCAGCAGTTACTCATCGGCGGGCGCCTACGAGCAGTACTTC
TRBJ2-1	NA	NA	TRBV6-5	CASSYSQAHNEQFF	TGTGCCAGCAGTTACTCTCAGGCTCACAATGAGCAGTTCTTC
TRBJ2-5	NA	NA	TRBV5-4	CASNKGGLGETQYF	TGTGCCAGCAACAAAGGGGGGTTAGGGGAGACCCAGTACTTC
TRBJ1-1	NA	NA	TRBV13	CASSLEAAVNTEAFF	TGTGCCAGCAGCTTAGAGGCAGCGGTGAACACTGAAGCTTTCTTT
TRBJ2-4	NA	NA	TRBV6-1	CASSDGGGGDF	TGTGCCAGCAGTGATGGTGGGGGAGGCGACTTC
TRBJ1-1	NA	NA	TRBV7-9	CASSLITPRDTEAFF	TGTGCCAGCAGCTTAATAACCCCAAGGGACACTGAAGCTTTCTTT
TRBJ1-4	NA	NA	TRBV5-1	CASSSGDAEKLFF	TGCGCCAGCAGCTCCGGGGATGCTGAAAAACTGTTTTTT
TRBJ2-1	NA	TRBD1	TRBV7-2	CASSRDRGEQFF	TGTGCCAGCAGCCGGGACAGGGGTGAGCAGTTCTTC
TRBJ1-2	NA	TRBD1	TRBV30	CAWRTGASYTF	TGTGCCTGGAGGACAGGGGCGAGCTACACCTTC
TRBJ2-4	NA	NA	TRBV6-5	CASSYSSLLAKNIQYF	TGTGCCAGCAGTTACTCATCCTTACTAGCCAAAAACATTCAGTACTTC
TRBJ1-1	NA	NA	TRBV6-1	CASSEAFGRGYTEAFF	TGTGCCAGCAGTGAAGCGTTTGGCAGGGGTTACACTGAAGCTTTCTTT
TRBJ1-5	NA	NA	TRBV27	CASSPSWGGNQPQHF	TGTGCCAGCAGCCCCTCGTGGGGTGGCAATCAGCCCCAGCATTTT
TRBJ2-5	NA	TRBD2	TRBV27	CASSFFGLAGGRETQYF	TGTGCCAGCAGTTTTTTTGGCCTAGCGGGAGGTAGAGAGACCCAGTACTTC
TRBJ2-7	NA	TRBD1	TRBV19	CASRLRGTGNYEQYF	TGTGCCAGTAGGCTAAGAGGGACAGGTAACTACGAGCAGTACTTC
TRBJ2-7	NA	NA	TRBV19	CASRRIGTYEQYF	TGTGCCAGTCGCCGGATAGGGACCTACGAGCAGTACTTC
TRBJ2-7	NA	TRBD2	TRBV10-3	CAISDPTSGGASYEQYF	TGTGCCATCAGTGACCCCACTAGCGGGGGAGCCTCCTACGAGCAGTACTTC
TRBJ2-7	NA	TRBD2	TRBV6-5	CASSPSEAGAYEQYF	TGTGCCAGCAGTCCTTCGGAGGCGGGAGCCTACGAGCAGTACTTC